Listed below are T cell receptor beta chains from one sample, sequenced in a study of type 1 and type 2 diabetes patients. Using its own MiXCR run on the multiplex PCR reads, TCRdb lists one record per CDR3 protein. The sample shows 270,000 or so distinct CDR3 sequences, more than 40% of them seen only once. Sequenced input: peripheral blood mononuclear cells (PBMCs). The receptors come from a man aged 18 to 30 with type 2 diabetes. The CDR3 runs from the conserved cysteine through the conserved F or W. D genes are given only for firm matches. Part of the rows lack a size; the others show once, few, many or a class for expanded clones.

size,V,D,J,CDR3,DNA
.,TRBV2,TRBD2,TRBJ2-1,CASSRTSGKVDSYNEQFF,TGTGCCAGCAGTCGGACTAGCGGGAAGGTAGACTCCTACAATGAGCAGTTCTTC
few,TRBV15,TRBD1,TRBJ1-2,CATRTGGYSDYGYTF,TGTGCCACTAGGACAGGGGGCTATTCGGACTATGGCTACACCTTC
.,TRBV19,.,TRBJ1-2,CASSTWTFGGYTF,TGTGCCAGTAGTACCTGGACATTTGGAGGCTACACCTTC
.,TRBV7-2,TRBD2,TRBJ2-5,CASSLVVAGAGETQYF,TGTGCCAGCAGCTTAGTGGTAGCGGGAGCGGGAGAGACCCAGTACTTC
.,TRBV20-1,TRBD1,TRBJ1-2,CSASGTGDYGYTF,TGCAGTGCTAGTGGGACAGGGGACTATGGCTACACCTTC
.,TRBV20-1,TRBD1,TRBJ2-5,CSAPKPGTGQETQYF,TGCAGTGCACCCAAACCCGGGACAGGGCAAGAGACCCAGTACTTC
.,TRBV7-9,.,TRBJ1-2,CASSLSSESRRGYTF,TGTGCCAGCAGCTTAAGCTCAGAGTCTCGACGGGGCTACACCTTC
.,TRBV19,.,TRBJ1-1,CASTFMGTEAFF,TGTGCCAGTACCTTTATGGGGACTGAAGCTTTCTTT
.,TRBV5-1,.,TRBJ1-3,CASSSDGPAASGNTIYF,TGCGCCAGCAGCAGCGACGGTCCCGCCGCCTCTGGAAACACCATATATTTT
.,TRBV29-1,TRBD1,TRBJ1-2,CSVGGDRNFDGYTF,TGCAGCGTTGGAGGGGACAGAAATTTCGATGGCTACACCTTC
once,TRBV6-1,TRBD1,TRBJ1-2,CASSEAPGQGANGYTF,TGTGCCAGCAGTGAAGCCCCGGGACAGGGGGCTAATGGCTACACCTTC
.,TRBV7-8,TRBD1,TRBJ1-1,CASSLGSRQGANTEAFF,TGTGCCAGCAGCTTAGGTTCGAGGCAGGGGGCGAACACTGAAGCTTTCTTT
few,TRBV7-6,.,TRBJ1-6,CASSTAGGSPLHF,TGTGCCAGCAGCACTGCGGGTGGATCACCCCTCCACTTT
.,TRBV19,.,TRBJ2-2,CASMMWERTGELFF,TGTGCCAGTATGATGTGGGAAAGGACCGGGGAGCTGTTTTTT
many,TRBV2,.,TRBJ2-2,CASSERKRYTGELFF,TGTGCCAGCAGTGAAAGGAAGCGTTATACCGGGGAGCTGTTTTTT
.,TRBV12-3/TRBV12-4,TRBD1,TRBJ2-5,CASSLPDRGQETQYF,TGTGCCAGCAGCCTACCAGACAGGGGGCAAGAGACCCAGTACTTC
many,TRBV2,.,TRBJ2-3,CASNQKLTSTDTQYF,TGTGCCAGCAATCAGAAACTGACTAGCACAGATACGCAGTATTTT
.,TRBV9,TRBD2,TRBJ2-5,CASSVAGTMLETQYF,TGTGCCAGCAGCGTCGCTGGGACTATGCTCGAGACCCAGTACTTC